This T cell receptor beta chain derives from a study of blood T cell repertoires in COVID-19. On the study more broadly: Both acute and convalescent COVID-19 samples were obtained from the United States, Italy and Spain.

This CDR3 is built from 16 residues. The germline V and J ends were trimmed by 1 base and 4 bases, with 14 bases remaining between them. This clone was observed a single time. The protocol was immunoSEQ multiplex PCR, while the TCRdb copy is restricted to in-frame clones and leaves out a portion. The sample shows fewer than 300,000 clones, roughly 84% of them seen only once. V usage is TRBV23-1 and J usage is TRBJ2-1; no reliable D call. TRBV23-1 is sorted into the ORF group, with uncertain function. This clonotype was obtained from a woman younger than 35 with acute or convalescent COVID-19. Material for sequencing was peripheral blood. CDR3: CASSQFLVTSYNEQFF. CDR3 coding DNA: TGCGCCAGCAGTCAATTTCTGGTAACAAGTTACAATGAGCAGTTCTTC.